The 5 T cell receptor beta chains below come from one sample, sequenced in a study of T-cell memory formation after mild COVID-19. Each CDR3 protein is one row after TCRdb ran MiXCR on the 5' RACE reads. This table holds some 440,000 distinct CDR3 sequences, 25% found once. The sequencing sample was made of PBMCs or a T cell subset sorted from them (not recorded which). Source of these receptors: an adult woman who had mild COVID-19 (a few samples of this study predate the infection). Cell type and time point are not known.

This clonotype was counted between two and nine times. The J gene is TRBJ2-1, the V gene TRBV6-2 or TRBV6-3; possible D gene TRBD2, 6 bases. V was trimmed by 6 bases and J by 9 bases, leaving 12 bases between them. Looked up from germline, CDR1 is MNHEY and CDR2 is SVGEGT. This CDR3 is built from 12 residues. In DNA, the CDR3 is TGTGCCAGCAGCCCGGGACTCCGTGAGCAGTTCTTC. It encodes CASSPGLREQFF.

The V and J genes are TRBV6-5 and TRBJ1-5; D remains ambiguous. The CDR3 sequence is 13 residues long. Germline assignment: CDR1 MNHEY and CDR2 SVGAGI. Trimming stripped 2 bases from V and 7 bases from J, with 9 bases between. CDR3 sequence (DNA): TGTGCCAGCAGTTACGGGCCGGGACAGCCCCAGCATTTT. This encodes CASSYGPGQPQHF.

This clonotype showed up just a few times. The V and J genes are TRBV20-1 and TRBJ1-2; no firm D call. This CDR3 has 12 amino acids. V lost 5 bases to trimming and J lost 2 bases, with 9 bases between them. Germline CDR1 and CDR2: DFQATT and SNEGSKA (reference sequence). Here the CDR3 reads CSARIVNYGYTF. The CDR3 coding sequence is TGCAGTGCTCGTATCGTGAACTATGGCTACACCTTC.

The table lists this clonotype with a few counts. The chain uses TRBV20-1 and TRBJ2-1; possibly TRBD1 or TRBD2 for D (5 bases each). From germline, CDR1 is DFQATT and CDR2 SNEGSKA (reference sequence). The CDR3 spans 16 residues. Trimming stripped 3 bases from V and 3 bases from J, with 18 bases between. CDR3 region: CSARDFSGTYYNEQFF. In DNA form, the CDR3 reads TGCAGTGCTAGGGATTTTTCCGGGACCTACTACAATGAGCAGTTCTTC.

With regard to this clonotype: The junction departs from germline at one end; a sequencing error may be responsible. V and J are TRBV7-9 and TRBJ2-2; the D gene is possibly TRBD1 (5 bases). Looked up from germline, CDR1 is SEHNR and CDR2 is FQNEAQ (reference sequence). This CDR3 is built from 13 residues. CDR3 sequence (DNA): TGTGCCCGCAGAGACAGTGGTTCCGGGGAGCTGTTTTTT. This encodes CARRDSGSGELFF.